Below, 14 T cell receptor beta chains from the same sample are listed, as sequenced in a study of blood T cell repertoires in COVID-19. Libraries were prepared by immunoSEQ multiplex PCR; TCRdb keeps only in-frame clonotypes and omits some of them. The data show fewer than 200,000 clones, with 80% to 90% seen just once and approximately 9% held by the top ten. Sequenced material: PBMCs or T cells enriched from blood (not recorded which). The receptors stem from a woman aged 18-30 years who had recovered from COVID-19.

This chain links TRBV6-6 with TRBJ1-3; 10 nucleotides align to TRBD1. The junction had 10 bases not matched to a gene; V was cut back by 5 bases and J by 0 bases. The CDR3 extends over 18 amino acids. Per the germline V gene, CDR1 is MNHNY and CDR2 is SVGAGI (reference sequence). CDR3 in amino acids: CASSPAKGQGNSGNTIYF. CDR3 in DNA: TGTGCCAGCAGTCCAGCCAAGGGACAGGGGAACTCTGGAAACACCATATATTTT.

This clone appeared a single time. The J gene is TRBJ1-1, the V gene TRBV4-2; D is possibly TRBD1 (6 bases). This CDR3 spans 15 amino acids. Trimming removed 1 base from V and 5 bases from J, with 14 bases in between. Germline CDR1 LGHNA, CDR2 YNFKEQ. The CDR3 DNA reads TGTGCCAGCAGCCAAGTTAACAGGGAAGGGACTGAAGCTTTCTTT. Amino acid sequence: CASSQVNREGTEAFF.

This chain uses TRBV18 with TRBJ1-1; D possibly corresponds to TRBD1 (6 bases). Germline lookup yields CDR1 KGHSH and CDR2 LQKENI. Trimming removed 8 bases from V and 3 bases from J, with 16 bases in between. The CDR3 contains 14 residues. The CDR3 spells CASPKGTTDTEAFF. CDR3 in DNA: TGTGCCAGCCCCAAGGGGACAACGGACACTGAAGCTTTCTTT.

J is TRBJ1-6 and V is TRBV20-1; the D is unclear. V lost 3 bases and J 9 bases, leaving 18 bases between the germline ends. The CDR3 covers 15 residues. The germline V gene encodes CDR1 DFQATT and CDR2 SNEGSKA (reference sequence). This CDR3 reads CSASAVPIEISPLHF. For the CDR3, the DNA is TGCAGTGCTAGTGCGGTCCCGATCGAAATTTCACCCCTCCACTTT.

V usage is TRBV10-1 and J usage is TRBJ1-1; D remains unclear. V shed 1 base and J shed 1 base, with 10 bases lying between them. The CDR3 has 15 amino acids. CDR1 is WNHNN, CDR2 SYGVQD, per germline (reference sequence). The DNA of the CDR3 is TGCGCCAGCAGTGAGTTGAGGTTCGCGAACACTGAAGCTTTCTTT. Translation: CASSELRFANTEAFF.

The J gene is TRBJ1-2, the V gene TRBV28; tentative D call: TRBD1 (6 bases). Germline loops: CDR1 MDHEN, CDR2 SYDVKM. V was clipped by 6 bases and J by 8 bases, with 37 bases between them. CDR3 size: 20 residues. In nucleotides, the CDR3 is TGTGCCAGCAGACAGCAGTTTGTTTGGATGTTGGGGGGGGGCGTAGAGGGCTACACCTTC. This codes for CASRQQFVWMLGGGVEGYTF.

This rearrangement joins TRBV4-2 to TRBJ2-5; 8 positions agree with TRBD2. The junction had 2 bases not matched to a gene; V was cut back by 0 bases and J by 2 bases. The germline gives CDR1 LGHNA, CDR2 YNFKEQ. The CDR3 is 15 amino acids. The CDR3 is CASSQDSGTQETQYF. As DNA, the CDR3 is TGTGCCAGCAGCCAAGATAGCGGGACACAAGAGACCCAGTACTTC.

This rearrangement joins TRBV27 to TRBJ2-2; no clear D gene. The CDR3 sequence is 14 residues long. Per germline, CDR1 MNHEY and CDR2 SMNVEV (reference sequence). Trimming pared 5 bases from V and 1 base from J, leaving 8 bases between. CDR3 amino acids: CASSRGLNTGELFF. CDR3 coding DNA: TGTGCCAGCAGTCGCGGATTGAACACCGGGGAGCTGTTTTTT.

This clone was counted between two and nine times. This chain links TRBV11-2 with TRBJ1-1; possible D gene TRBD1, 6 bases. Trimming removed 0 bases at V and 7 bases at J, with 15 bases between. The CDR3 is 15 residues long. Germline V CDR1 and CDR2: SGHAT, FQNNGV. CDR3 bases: TGTGCCAGCAGCTTAGACTTATCAGGGGATAGTGAAGCTTTCTTT. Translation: CASSLDLSGDSEAFF.

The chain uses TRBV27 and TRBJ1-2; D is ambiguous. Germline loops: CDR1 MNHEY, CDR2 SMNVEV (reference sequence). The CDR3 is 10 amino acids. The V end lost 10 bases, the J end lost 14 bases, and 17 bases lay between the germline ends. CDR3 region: CATPREGATF. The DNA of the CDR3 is TGTGCCACTCCCCGGGAGGGCGCGACCTTC.

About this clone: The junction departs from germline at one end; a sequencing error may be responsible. The CDR3 is CASSLTTGTGHRFDF. DNA for the CDR3: TGTGCCAGCAGCTTAACCACCGGGACAGGTCATCGTTTTGACTTC. V usage is TRBV11-2 and J usage is TRBJ2-7, with TRBD1 identical over 8 bases. The CDR3 runs 15 residues. Germline V gene lookup returns CDR1 SGHAT and CDR2 FQNNGV. The full variable domain, in which reference TRBV11-2 and TRBJ2-7 provide the parts outside the CDR3, is EAGVAQSPRYKIIEKRQSVAFWCNPISGHATLYWYQQILGQGPKLLIQFQNNGVVDDSQLPKDRFSAERLKGVDSTLKIQPAKLEDSAVYLCASSLTTGTGHRFDFGPGTRLTVT.

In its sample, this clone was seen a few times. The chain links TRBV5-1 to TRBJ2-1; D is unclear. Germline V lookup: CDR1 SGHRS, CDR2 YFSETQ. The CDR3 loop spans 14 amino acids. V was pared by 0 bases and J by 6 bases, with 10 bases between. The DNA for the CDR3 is TGCGCCAGCAGCTTGGTCCGATCGGGCAATGAGCAGTTCTTC. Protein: CASSLVRSGNEQFF.

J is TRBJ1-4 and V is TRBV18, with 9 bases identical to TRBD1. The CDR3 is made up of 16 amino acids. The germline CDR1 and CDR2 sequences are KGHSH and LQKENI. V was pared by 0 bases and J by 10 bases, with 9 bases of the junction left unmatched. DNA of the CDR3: TGTGCCAGCTCACCACCGACGGGACAGGGCCCCAGAAAACTGTTTTTT. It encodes CASSPPTGQGPRKLFF.

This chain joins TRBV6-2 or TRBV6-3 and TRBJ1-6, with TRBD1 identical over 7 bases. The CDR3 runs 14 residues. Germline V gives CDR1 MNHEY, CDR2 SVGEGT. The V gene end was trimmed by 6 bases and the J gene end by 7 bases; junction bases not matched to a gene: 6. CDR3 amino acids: CASSEQGSNSPLHF. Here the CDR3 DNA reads TGTGCCAGCAGCGAACAGGGGTCCAATTCACCCCTCCACTTT.